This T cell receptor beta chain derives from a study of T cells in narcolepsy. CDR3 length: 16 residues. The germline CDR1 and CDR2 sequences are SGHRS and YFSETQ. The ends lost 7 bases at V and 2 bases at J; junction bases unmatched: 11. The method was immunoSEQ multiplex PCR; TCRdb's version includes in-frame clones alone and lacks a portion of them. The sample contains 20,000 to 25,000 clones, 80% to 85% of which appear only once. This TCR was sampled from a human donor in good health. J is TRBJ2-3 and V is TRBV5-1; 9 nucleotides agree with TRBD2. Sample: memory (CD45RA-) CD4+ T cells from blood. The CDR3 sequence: CASGAGGLPPTDTQYF. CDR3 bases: TGCGCCAGCGGGGCGGGGGGGCTCCCCCCCACAGATACGCAGTATTTT.